This T cell receptor (beta chain) was identified in a study of blood T cell repertoires in COVID-19. The data were produced by immunoSEQ multiplex PCR, yet TCRdb's version contains in-frame clones alone and is incomplete. In the table there are approximately 220,000 clones, about 90% of which are singletons. Losses at the gene ends were 8 bases for V and 3 bases for J; bases not matched to a gene: 7. CDR3 size: 14 residues. Germline CDR1 is KGHSH and CDR2 is LQKENI. The rearrangement links TRBV18 to TRBJ2-7; TRBD1 aligns across 10 bases. Specimen: peripheral blood. The sequence was obtained from a woman aged 45-65 years with acute or convalescent COVID-19. CDR3 bases: TGTGCCAGCAGATGGACAGGGGGGGACTACGAGCAGTACTTC. Translation gives CASRWTGGDYEQYF.